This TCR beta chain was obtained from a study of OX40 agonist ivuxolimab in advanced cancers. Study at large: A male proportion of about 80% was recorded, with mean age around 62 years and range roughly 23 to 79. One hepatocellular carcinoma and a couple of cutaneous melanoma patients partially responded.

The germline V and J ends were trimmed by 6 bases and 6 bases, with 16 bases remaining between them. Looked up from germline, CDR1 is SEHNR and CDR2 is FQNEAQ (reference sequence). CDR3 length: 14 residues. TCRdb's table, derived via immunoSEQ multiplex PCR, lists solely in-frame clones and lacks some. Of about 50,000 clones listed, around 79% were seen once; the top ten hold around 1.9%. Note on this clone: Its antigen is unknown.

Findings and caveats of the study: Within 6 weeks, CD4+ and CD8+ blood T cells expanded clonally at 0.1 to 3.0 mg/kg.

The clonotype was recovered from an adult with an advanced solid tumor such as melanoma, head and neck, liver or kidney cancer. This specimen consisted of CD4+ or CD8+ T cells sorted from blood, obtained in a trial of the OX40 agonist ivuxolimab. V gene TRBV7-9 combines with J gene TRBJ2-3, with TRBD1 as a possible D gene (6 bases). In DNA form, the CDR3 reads TGTGCCAGCAGGTTGTTTGGGACATCGGATACGCAGTATTTT. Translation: CASRLFGTSDTQYF.